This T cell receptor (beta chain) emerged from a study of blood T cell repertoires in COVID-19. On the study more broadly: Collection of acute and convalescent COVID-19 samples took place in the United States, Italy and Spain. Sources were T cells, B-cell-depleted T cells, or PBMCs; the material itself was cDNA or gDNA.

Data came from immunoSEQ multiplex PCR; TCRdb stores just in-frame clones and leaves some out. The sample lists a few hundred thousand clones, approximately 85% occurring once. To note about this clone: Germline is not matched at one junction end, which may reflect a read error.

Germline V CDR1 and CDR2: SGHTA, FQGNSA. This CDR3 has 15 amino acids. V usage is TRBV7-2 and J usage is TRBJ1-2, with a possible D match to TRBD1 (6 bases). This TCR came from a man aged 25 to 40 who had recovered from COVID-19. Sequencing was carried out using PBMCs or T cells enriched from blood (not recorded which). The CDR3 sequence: CASSLEQGPLYGYTF. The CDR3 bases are TGTGCCAGCAGTTTAGAACAGGGCCCCCTCTATGGCTACACCTTC.